Reported below is one T cell receptor beta chain. This clonotype was detected a few times. Its antigen remains undetermined. Nothing much larger sits one base from this clone, and base qualities are not available. The CDR3 has 15 amino acids, counting the end cysteine and phenylalanine. The CDR3 DNA has 45 bases and is translated from base 1. The V and J ends are trimmed by 1 base and 3 bases, leaving 12 bases between them. The germline V gene specifies SGHDN as CDR1 and FVKESK as CDR2. This sample is part of a study of T-cell reconstitution after alpha-beta-depleted transplantation in children (dated by TCRdb to the mid-2010s). Study-wide context: Using TCR repertoire profiling, the study quantitatively followed how T-cell immune reconstitution unfolded in children after TCRalphabeta/CD19-depleted allogeneic hematopoietic cell transplantation. What the work shows at the level of the full study, not this receptor alone: In some patients, the high TCRbeta diversity seen at day 60 was put down to recipient T cells and intrathymic progenitors that had survived conditioning. Over subsequent months, a decline in hyperexpanded clone frequencies was noted, and after one year, T-cell counts and TCRbeta diversity were mostly ascribed to newly produced T cells. Apparently early alphabetaT-cell count recovery about two months after transplant reportedly relied on only several hundred rapidly expanded clones derived from non-depleted graft cells.

Preparation of the library involved PCR. Sequencing took place on an Illumina HiSeq 2500. TCR libraries were prepared with molecular barcoding, using unique molecular identifiers to normalize TCRbeta repertoire quantification. TCRdb itself trimmed the public reads at Q25 with fastp, ran MiXCR and retained productive beta chains. Merged by CDR3 protein, the rows form single entries marked with the most common genes and DNA. The sample records 450,000 to 700,000 distinct CDR3 sequences, roughly a quarter of which are singletons. The ten largest clones represent about 35% of the sample. The sample's treatment or condition, from its label and the paper: allogeneic hematopoietic cell transplantation with graft depleted of TCRalphabeta T cells and CD19 B cells. The children who served as transplant recipients had been given grafts of TCRalphabeta/CD19-depleted allogeneic hematopoietic cells.

The chain is made from TRBV14 and TRBJ2-5, and possibly TRBD1, on 6 matching bases. Sequenced here: PBMCs, sampled before TCRalphabeta/CD19-depleted stem cell transplant. The TCR originated in a boy less than two years old with Wiskott-Aldrich syndrome, due to receive a stem cell transplant. Here the CDR3 is given as CASSQAKTGKETQYF. The base sequence is TGTGCCAGCAGCCAAGCAAAGACAGGAAAAGAGACCCAGTACTTC. The full variable domain, with segments outside the CDR3 supplied by the reference TRBV14 and TRBJ2-5 proteins, appears as EAGVTQFPSHSVIEKGQTVTLRCDPISGHDNLYWYRRVMGKEIKFLLHFVKESKQDESGMPNNRFLAERTGGTYSTLKVQPAELEDSGVYFCASSQAKTGKETQYFGPGTRLLVL.